The rows below give T cell receptor beta chains drawn from one sample of a study of T-cell reconstitution after alpha-beta-depleted transplantation in children. TCRdb used MiXCR to reprocess the PCR reads, holding one entry per CDR3 protein. The sample yields 440,000 or so distinct CDR3 sequences, 43% seen once. The sequencing here drew on PBMCs, taken before TCRalphabeta/CD19-depleted stem cell transplant. The receptor source for this set is a girl aged 2 to 9 with aplastic anemia, due to receive a stem cell transplant. Each CDR3 is given with its conserved first and last residue. Fields, in order: V gene, CDR3 protein.

V gene: TRBV29-1; CDR3 protein: CSGKTSGTGTSGEQYF
V gene: TRBV5-6; CDR3 protein: CASRPTGSVYEQYF
V gene: TRBV7-2; CDR3 protein: CASSLFASPTYEQYF
V gene: TRBV5-1; CDR3 protein: CASSHPGLAGVGEQFF
V gene: TRBV15; CDR3 protein: CATSTGQGTGINEKLFF
V gene: TRBV5-1; CDR3 protein: CASSLASQFTDTQYF
V gene: TRBV7-6; CDR3 protein: CASTRQGADTDTQYF
V gene: TRBV19; CDR3 protein: CASREPRGRDTEAFF
V gene: TRBV20-1; CDR3 protein: CSASALVSYNEQFF
V gene: TRBV7-9; CDR3 protein: CASSIRGQGLNTEAFF
V gene: TRBV5-1; CDR3 protein: CASSRSSAGNTIYF
V gene: TRBV5-1; CDR3 protein: CASSHGYADNEQFF
V gene: TRBV20-1; CDR3 protein: CCASSWGLKAGNEQFF
V gene: TRBV5-6; CDR3 protein: CASTPAGRQAETQYF
V gene: TRBV29-1; CDR3 protein: CSVEMDTDTQYF
V gene: TRBV7-6; CDR3 protein: CASSVGASTPAVYEQYF
V gene: TRBV6-2/TRBV6-3; CDR3 protein: CASSYLEGYNEQFF
V gene: TRBV5-1; CDR3 protein: CASSLVFGGGETQYF
V gene: TRBV6-1; CDR3 protein: CASSAGRSDYNEQFF
V gene: TRBV20-1; CDR3 protein: CSALEGAGGRATYEQYF
V gene: TRBV5-1; CDR3 protein: CASSVAGHGQETQYF
V gene: TRBV20-1; CDR3 protein: CSAIDRGLAGTQETQYF
V gene: TRBV29-1; CDR3 protein: CSVTRTPQETQYF
V gene: TRBV30; CDR3 protein: CAWSTGSADTQYF
V gene: TRBV12-3/TRBV12-4; CDR3 protein: CASSSGLAGAYEQYF
V gene: TRBV20-1; CDR3 protein: CSASWGWDQPQHF
V gene: TRBV7-8; CDR3 protein: CASSSFSGRGLNTEAFF
V gene: TRBV18; CDR3 protein: CASSPATVNTDTQYF
V gene: TRBV9; CDR3 protein: CASSARPGELFF